A single sample is the source of the 5 T cell receptor beta chains below, sequenced in a study of blood T cell repertoires in COVID-19. Sequencing was performed with immunoSEQ multiplex PCR; in TCRdb, only in-frame clones are kept and a portion is missing. The data hold around 100,000 clones, with less than 85% observed a single time. Sequencing input: peripheral blood. All receptors derive from a man between 65 and 80 years old with active or convalescent COVID-19.

The rearrangement links TRBV24-1 to TRBJ1-4; TRBD1 matches 8 bases. Germline V gene sequence: CDR1 KGHDR, CDR2 SFDVKD. This CDR3 is 15 amino acids long. J gave up 4 bases and V 4 bases, and 4 bases lay outside the gene matches. CDR3: CATSDGQGVNEKLFF. CDR3 in DNA: TGTGCCACCAGTGACGGACAGGGAGTTAATGAAAAACTGTTTTTT.

CDR3 residues: CASSIDRPGWGTEAFF. CDR3 in DNA: TGTGCCAGTAGTATAGATCGGCCGGGGTGGGGCACTGAAGCTTTCTTT. V and J are TRBV19 and TRBJ1-1, with unresolved D. Deletions cut 0 bases from V and 4 bases from J, with 15 bases between. This CDR3 comprises 16 residues. Germline V lookup: CDR1 LNHDA, CDR2 SQIVND (reference sequence).

The chain is built from TRBV29-1 and TRBJ1-2, with D possibly being TRBD1 (6 bases). The CDR3 spans 12 residues. Trimming left V 7 bases short and J 4 bases short, with 13 bases between. Germline CDR1 is SQVTM and CDR2 is ANQGSEA. CDR3: CSGRTDGYGYTF. Written as DNA, the CDR3 is TGCAGCGGTCGGACAGATGGCTATGGCTACACCTTC.

The chain recombines TRBV19 with TRBJ2-6; D is ambiguous. V was shortened by 7 bases and J by 1 base, with 5 bases between the two germline ends. Germline V CDR1 and CDR2: LNHDA, SQIVND (reference sequence). There are 13 residues in the CDR3. CDR3 amino acids: CASTPSGANVLTF. The CDR3 DNA reads as TGTGCCAGTACCCCATCTGGGGCCAACGTCCTGACTTTC.

The chain combines TRBV3-1 (or the pseudogene TRBV3-2) with TRBJ2-5; 8 bases map to TRBD1. Unmatched junction bases numbered 7, after V lost 6 bases and J lost 4 bases. The CDR3 length is 14 residues. From germline, CDR1 is LGHDT and CDR2 YNNKEL (reference sequence). CDR3 residues: CASSTDRAGETQYF. For the CDR3, the DNA is TGTGCCAGCAGTACGGACAGGGCAGGAGAGACCCAGTACTTC.